This T cell receptor (beta chain) was captured by sequencing in a study of T cell repertoires in cytomegalovirus infection. This clonotype has a handful of counts. Antigen: not known. V lost 2 bases, J lost 7 bases, and 6 bases lay in between. CDR1 and CDR2 from the germline V gene are SGHTA and FQGNSA. The CDR3 runs 12 residues. TCRdb reanalysed the reads using MiXCR and keeps one entry per CDR3 protein. The sample holds hundreds of thousands of distinct CDR3 sequences, around 35% seen once. The chain has TRBV7-2 and TRBJ2-1; D uncertain. Source: cultured PBMCs, taken from culture after CMV antigen stimulation. This receptor was identified in a human donor in good health (CMV status not recorded). Some clones in this sample may be carry-over from other donors' samples. CDR3: CASSLLVNEQFF. The CDR3 coding sequence is TGTGCCAGCAGCTTATTGGTTAATGAGCAGTTCTTC.